This is a list of T cell receptor beta chains from one sample in a study of shared clonotypes between healthy human individuals. Sequencing was performed with immunoSEQ multiplex PCR; in TCRdb, only in-frame clones are kept and a portion is missing. This table holds millions of clones, 80% to 95% found once. Specimen: naive CD4+ T cells from PBMCs. The source of these receptors is a man aged 18-30 years in good health. Some clones in this sample may be carry-over from other donors' samples. The CDR3 runs from the conserved cysteine through the conserved F or W. A D gene is named only where the DNA matches it firmly. Not all rows give a size; the values are once, few, many and, for expanded clones, a class.

TRBJ1-1 . . TRBV4-1 CARNREDVKNTEAFF TGCGCCAGGAACCGTGAGGACGTCAAGAACACTGAAGCTTTCTTT
TRBJ2-7 . . TRBV14 CASSQEGYEQYF TGTGCCAGCAGCCAAGAGGGCTACGAGCAGTACTTC
TRBJ2-2 TRBD2 . TRBV9 CASSVAPLAGNTGELFF TGTGCCAGCAGCGTAGCCCCGCTAGCGGGTAACACCGGGGAGCTGTTTTTT
TRBJ2-2 TRBD2 . TRBV9 CASSVLAGGTGELFF TGTGCCAGCAGCGTCCTAGCGGGAGGCACCGGGGAGCTGTTTTTT
TRBJ2-7 TRBD1 . TRBV5-1 CASSLGTGGGEQYF TGCGCCAGCAGCTTAGGGACAGGGGGTGGAGAGCAGTACTTC
TRBJ1-5 . once TRBV2 CASSLDSGGDQPQHF TGTGCCAGCAGTCTGGACTCCGGGGGCGATCAGCCCCAGCATTTT
TRBJ2-1 TRBD2 . TRBV27 CASSSRTSGSRNEQFF TGTGCCAGCAGTTCGAGGACTAGCGGGAGTCGGAATGAGCAGTTCTTC
TRBJ1-4 . . TRBV30 CAWSRIDRQTLKLFF TGTGCCTGGAGCCGAATTGACAGACAAACCCTAAAACTGTTTTTT
TRBJ1-2 TRBD1 . TRBV16 CASSQSAGGDGYTF TGTGCCAGCAGCCAATCGGCAGGGGGCGATGGCTACACCTTC
TRBJ1-1 . few TRBV19 CASSVTAMNTEAFF TGTGCCAGTAGTGTAACCGCTATGAACACTGAAGCTTTCTTT
TRBJ1-2 . . TRBV5-3 CARSSRGRNAFYGYTF TGTGCCAGAAGTTCCCGGGGACGGAATGCGTTCTATGGCTACACCTTC
TRBJ1-1 . . TRBV4-3 CASSQDLTGLNTEAFF TGCGCCAGCAGCCAAGATCTAACAGGGCTGAACACTGAAGCTTTCTTT
TRBJ1-1 . . TRBV5-1 CASSLGGRGTEAFF TGCGCCAGCAGCTTGGGCGGTAGGGGGACTGAAGCTTTCTTT
TRBJ1-5 TRBD1 few TRBV2 CASRDTGGIQPQHF TGTGCCAGCAGGGATACAGGGGGAATCCAACCCCAGCATTTT
TRBJ1-4 . . TRBV5-1 CASSFEPRPTNEKLFF TGCGCCAGCAGCTTTGAACCCCGACCAACTAATGAAAAACTGTTTTTT
TRBJ2-1 TRBD2 . TRBV5-1 CASSLTRLAGEGQRNEQFF TGCGCCAGCAGCTTGACGAGGTTAGCGGGAGAGGGTCAGCGCAATGAGCAGTTCTTC
TRBJ1-1 . . TRBV19 CASIYGGHPNTEAFF TGTGCCAGCATTTATGGGGGGCATCCGAACACTGAAGCTTTCTTT
TRBJ1-1 . . TRBV28 CASRLSTEAFF TGTGCCAGCAGATTGTCCACTGAAGCCTTCTTT
TRBJ2-2 TRBD2 . TRBV5-6 CASSLATSGRPGELFF TGTGCCAGCAGCTTGGCGACTAGCGGGAGGCCCGGGGAGCTGTTTTTT
TRBJ2-7 . . TRBV6-6 CASSYRTGTYEQYF TGTGCCAGCAGTTACCGGACCGGCACCTACGAGCAGTACTTC
TRBJ2-2 . . TRBV5-4 CASSHRTGELFF TGTGCCAGCAGCCACCGAACCGGGGAGCTGTTTTTT
TRBJ2-2 . . TRBV6-1 CASSGDTGRGELFF TGTGCCAGCAGTGGGGACACAGGGAGGGGGGAGCTGTTTTTT
TRBJ2-7 . . TRBV10-1 CASSEIYPHQSPHEQYF TGCGCCAGCAGTGAGATATATCCTCATCAATCACCCCACGAGCAGTACTTC
TRBJ2-1 TRBD1 . TRBV5-1 CASSQAATGGRWNEQFF TGCGCCAGCAGCCAAGCCGCTACAGGGGGTCGATGGAATGAGCAGTTCTTC
TRBJ2-3 TRBD2 once TRBV7-9 CASNTGLAGISSTDTQYF TGTGCCAGCAACACTGGACTAGCGGGTATCTCTAGCACAGATACGCAGTATTTT
TRBJ2-7 TRBD1 . TRBV30 CAWSASRTGISYEQYF TGTGCCTGGAGTGCGTCCAGGACAGGGATCTCCTACGAGCAGTACTTC
TRBJ2-6 . . TRBV9 CASSLQGSGANVLTF TGTGCCAGCAGCCTCCAGGGCTCTGGGGCCAACGTCCTGACTTTC
TRBJ2-1 . . TRBV9 CASSSLSQGEQFF TGTGCCAGCAGCTCCCTATCTCAGGGTGAGCAGTTCTTC
TRBJ1-5 . . TRBV28 CASSLQGKGQPQHF TGTGCCAGCAGTTTACAGGGGAAGGGTCAGCCCCAGCATTTT
TRBJ1-3 . . TRBV7-2 CASSHTPDSGNTIYF TGTGCCAGCAGCCATACCCCCGACTCTGGAAACACCATATATTTT
TRBJ1-5 . . TRBV7-6 CASSLYPGGGQPQHF TGTGCCAGCAGCTTATATCCCGGGGGAGGCCAGCCCCAGCATTTT
TRBJ2-7 TRBD1 . TRBV14 CASSRGQGITYEQYF TGTGCCAGCAGCCGGGGACAGGGGATAACCTACGAGCAGTACTTC
TRBJ2-7 TRBD1 . TRBV10-2 CASSEGGIGQASYEQYF TGCGCCAGCAGTGAAGGGGGTATCGGACAGGCGAGCTACGAGCAGTACTTC
TRBJ1-5 . once TRBV28 CASSLRRGYSNQPQHF TGTGCCAGCAGTTTAAGACGGGGCTATAGCAATCAGCCCCAGCATTTT
TRBJ2-3 . . TRBV7-9 CASSTPRRTDTQYF TGTGCCAGCAGCACCCCAAGGAGGACAGATACGCAGTATTTT
TRBJ1-6 . once TRBV5-1 CASSLAGTSLVNSPLHF TGCGCCAGCAGCTTGGCCGGGACAAGCTTAGTCAATTCACCCCTCCACTTT
TRBJ1-5 . . TRBV28 CASSSPRGYQPQHF TGTGCCAGCAGTTCCCCAAGGGGGTATCAGCCCCAGCATTTT
TRBJ2-1 TRBD1 . TRBV4-3 CASSPKNTGTVNYNEQFF TGCGCCAGCAGCCCCAAAAATACCGGGACAGTAAACTACAATGAGCAGTTCTTC
TRBJ2-3 . . TRBV30 CAWSLVRWTDTQYF TGTGCCTGGAGCCTTGTTCGCTGGACAGATACGCAGTATTTT
TRBJ2-7 TRBD2 . TRBV7-3 CASSPQSGATYEQYF TGTGCCAGCAGCCCCCAGAGCGGGGCTACCTACGAGCAGTACTTC
TRBJ2-5 TRBD1 . TRBV2 CASKLPLDRGHQETQYF TGTGCCAGCAAACTACCGCTAGACAGGGGACACCAAGAGACCCAGTACTTC
TRBJ1-6 TRBD1 once TRBV6-5 CASSKGQGTSPLHF TGTGCCAGCAGTAAAGGACAGGGTACTTCACCCCTCCACTTT